The following is a T cell receptor beta chain sequence with its context. This clonotype was seen a few times. The antigen this receptor binds is unknown. It has no much larger one-base neighbor in the sample; base qualities were not kept. Library construction relied on PCR. Sequencing took place on an Illumina HiSeq 2500. Molecular barcoding was employed in the preparation of TCR libraries, with unique molecular identifiers being used to normalize TCRbeta repertoire quantification. TCRdb applied fastp at Q25 and MiXCR to the public reads, then kept only in-frame beta chains. Rows matching on CDR3 protein sequence are summarized as one entry with the most common DNA and genes. The sample table contains 900,000 or so distinct CDR3 sequences; only one count was recorded for about 16% of them. The top ten clonotypes cover 5% of the sample. The data stem from a study of T-cell reconstitution after alpha-beta-depleted transplantation in children (dated by TCRdb to between 2015 and 2016). Broadly, across the study: T-cell immune reconstitution after TCRalphabeta/CD19-depleted allogeneic hematopoietic cell transplantation in children was quantitatively tracked in the study by means of TCR repertoire profiling. The paper's findings and limits, for the study overall: Apparently early alphabetaT-cell count recovery about two months after transplant reportedly relied on only several hundred rapidly expanded clones derived from non-depleted graft cells. In some patients, the high TCRbeta diversity seen at day 60 was put down to recipient T cells and intrathymic progenitors that had survived conditioning. Over the following months the frequencies of hyperexpanded clones went down, and after one year T-cell counts and TCRbeta diversity were mostly credited to newly produced T cells.

The CDR3 starts with the cysteine, ends with the phenylalanine, and has 16 residues. Kept here is only the CDR3 DNA, which spans 48 bases and is read in frame from base 1. For this chain, trimming is 0 bases at the V end and 11 bases at the J end, and the number of junction bases without a gene match is 7. Sequences LGHDT (CDR1) and YNNKEL (CDR2) are obtained from the germline V gene (reference sequence). The sample's treatment or condition label, decoded: allogeneic hematopoietic cell transplantation with graft depleted of TCRalphabeta T cells and CD19 B cells. Transplant recipients were children who received TCRalphabeta/CD19-depleted allogeneic hematopoietic cell grafts.

This sequence was found in a male patient younger than 18 who had a stem cell transplant for acute lymphoblastic leukemia, so the T cells may come from the graft donor. The V gene is TRBV3-1 and the J gene is TRBJ2-1; 13 middle bases align to TRBD2. Sequenced here: PBMCs, mostly from graft donor cells, sampled 360 days after TCRalphabeta/CD19-depleted stem cell transplant. For the CDR3, the sequence is CASSQEAFGTSGKQFF. At the DNA level, the sequence is TGTGCCAGCAGCCAAGAGGCCTTCGGGACTAGCGGGAAGCAGTTCTTC.